These 30 T cell receptor beta chains came from one sample sequenced in a study of CD8+ T cells in alopecia areata. Following extraction, RNA underwent reverse transcription to cDNA, which served as the sequencing template. TCRdb's table, derived via immunoSEQ multiplex PCR, lists solely in-frame clones and lacks some. The sample has 150,000 to 200,000 clones, roughly 70% seen once; the top ten hold 1.3%. As to treatment: oral pan-JAK inhibitor, 5-10 mg twice daily. This specimen was CD4+ T cells sorted from blood, taken around week 47, from a patient treated with tofacitinib. These TCRs come from a human donor with alopecia areata.

The chain uses TRBV5-1 and TRBJ1-1, with D possibly being TRBD1 (5 bases). The CDR3 runs to 15 residues. V was clipped by 4 bases and J by 0 bases, with 13 bases between them. Germline V lookup: CDR1 SGHRS, CDR2 YFSETQ. The CDR3 bases are TGCGCCAGCAGCACTACTGGACACCTGAACACTGAAGCTTTCTTT. Its protein is CASSTTGHLNTEAFF.

The chain uses TRBV7-2 and TRBJ2-7; D is unclear. Germline CDR1 reads SGHTA; CDR2 reads FQGNSA. This CDR3 comprises 14 residues. The V end lost 4 bases, the J end lost 3 bases, and 13 bases lay between the germline ends. In DNA form, the CDR3 reads TGTGCCAGCAGCTCTACAACGGGCAACTACGAGCAGTACTTC. The encoded protein is CASSSTTGNYEQYF.

The rearrangement joins TRBV2 to TRBJ2-3; D unresolved. The V and J ends lost 8 bases and 2 bases respectively, with 11 bases between them. The CDR3 runs 13 residues. CDR1 and CDR2 (germline): SNHLY, FYNNEI. The CDR3 sequence: CASQAEITDTQYF. The DNA for the CDR3 is TGTGCCAGCCAGGCAGAAATCACAGATACGCAGTATTTT.

This clone was picked up a small number of times. This chain connects TRBV30 to TRBJ1-2; perhaps TRBD1 as D (5 bases). The germline CDR1 and CDR2 sequences are GTSNPN and SVGIG (reference sequence). The V end lost 3 bases, the J end lost 13 bases, and 15 bases lay between the germline ends. This CDR3 comprises 11 residues. CDR3 DNA sequence: TGTGCCTGGAGGGACACCGGACGCTGCACCTTC. It yields the protein CAWRDTGRCTF.

This clone was seen just once. This rearrangement joins TRBV29-1 to TRBJ1-2; D gene unclear. Trimming cost V 3 bases and J 1 base, with 12 bases left between them. The CDR3 totals 14 residues. The germline V gene has CDR1 SQVTM and CDR2 ANQGSEA. The CDR3 protein is CSVEEGFLNYGYTF. CDR3 DNA: TGCAGCGTTGAGGAGGGATTCCTTAACTATGGCTACACCTTC.

The chain couples TRBV29-1 to TRBJ1-1; D remains unclear. CDR3 length: 11 residues. Germline-derived CDR1 and CDR2 are SQVTM and ANQGSEA. V lost 1 base to trimming and J lost 5 bases, with 5 bases between them. The CDR3 sequence: CSVEGGTEAFF. The CDR3, as DNA: TGCAGCGTTGAAGGGGGTACTGAAGCTTTCTTT. The whole variable domain, filled in from reference TRBV29-1 and TRBJ1-1, reads SAVISQKPSRDICQRGTSLTIQCQVDSQVTMMFWYRQQPGQSLTLIATANQGSEATYESGFVIDKFPISRPNLTFSTLTVSNMSPEDSSIYLCSVEGGTEAFFGQGTRLTVV.

J is TRBJ2-5 and V is TRBV7-3, with no clear D. Germline V CDR1 and CDR2: SGHTA, FQGTGA. V gave up 0 bases and J gave up 4 bases, with 6 bases separating them. This CDR3 spans 13 amino acids. As DNA, the CDR3 is TGTGCCAGCAGCTTAACGCGCTTAGAGACCCAGTACTTC. Translated, it gives CASSLTRLETQYF.

V usage is TRBV30 and J usage is TRBJ2-3, with TRBD2 as a possible D gene (6 bases). In germline, CDR1 is GTSNPN, CDR2 SVGIG (reference sequence). CDR3 length: 15 residues. Trimming left V 4 bases short and J 5 bases short, with 19 bases between. CDR3: CAWTLVRGRGDTQYF. Here the CDR3 DNA reads TGTGCCTGGACCCTAGTGCGGGGCCGAGGAGATACGCAGTATTTT.

This clone was counted once. CDR3 sequence: CASSASGGPYEQYF. Written as DNA, the CDR3 is TGCGCCAGCAGCGCGAGCGGGGGACCTTACGAGCAGTACTTC. This chain joins TRBV4-3 and TRBJ2-7; 8 nucleotides align to TRBD2. Germline V gene lookup returns CDR1 LGHNA and CDR2 YSLEER. The V gene end was trimmed by 5 bases and the J gene end by 4 bases; junction bases not matched to a gene: 7. The CDR3 covers 14 residues.

The V gene is TRBV20-1, the J gene TRBJ2-1; D remains ambiguous. The CDR3 runs to 10 residues. V gave up 3 bases and J gave up 3 bases, with 0 bases separating them. Germline loops: CDR1 DFQATT, CDR2 SNEGSKA (reference sequence). The CDR3 sequence: CSASYNEQFF. CDR3 bases: TGCAGTGCTAGCTACAATGAGCAGTTCTTC.

This chain connects TRBV29-1 to TRBJ2-2, with 11 bases matching TRBD1. This CDR3 is 15 amino acids long. J gave up 5 bases and V 3 bases, and 5 bases lay outside the gene matches. From germline, CDR1 is SQVTM and CDR2 ANQGSEA. In DNA, the CDR3 is TGCAGCGTTGATGCGGGACAGGGGGTGACCGGGGAGCTGTTTTTT. Translation gives CSVDAGQGVTGELFF.

The chain is built from TRBV27 and TRBJ1-5; D is uncertain. CDR1 is MNHEY and CDR2 is SMNVEV in the germline V gene (reference sequence). V shed 4 bases and J shed 9 bases, with 7 bases lying between them. The CDR3 has 11 amino acids. CDR3 sequence: CASSSDGPQHF. Here the CDR3 DNA reads TGTGCCAGCAGTTCCGATGGGCCCCAGCATTTT.

The chain is built from TRBV27 and TRBJ2-4, with 10 nucleotides matching TRBD2. Trimming at V came to 5 bases and at J to 5 bases, leaving 9 bases not matched to a gene. CDR3 length: 16 amino acids. Germline CDR1 reads MNHEY; CDR2 reads SMNVEV (reference sequence). In DNA form, the CDR3 reads TGTGCCAGCAGTCCACGGACTAGCGGATACGAAAACATTCAGTACTTC. Translated, it gives CASSPRTSGYENIQYF.

The chain links TRBV4-3 to TRBJ1-5; D unclear. Trimming left V 0 bases short and J 1 base short, with 7 bases between. Per germline, CDR1 LGHNA and CDR2 YSLEER. This CDR3 has 15 residues. CDR3 protein: CASSQDGESNQPQHF. The CDR3, as DNA: TGCGCCAGCAGCCAAGATGGTGAAAGCAATCAGCCCCAGCATTTT.

This chain joins TRBV23-1 and TRBJ1-2; a weak D match, TRBD1 (5 bases). TRBV23-1 qualifies as an ORF whose function is uncertain. Trimming pared 5 bases from V and 1 base from J, leaving 14 bases between. This CDR3 spans 15 amino acids. DNA for the CDR3: TGCGCCAGCAGTGATGTGAGGGGAGTTAACTATGGCTACACCTTC. Its protein is CASSDVRGVNYGYTF.

This clone was seen only a few times. The V gene is TRBV27, the J gene TRBJ1-1; D may be TRBD1 (6 bases). This CDR3 has 14 residues. Germline V gives CDR1 MNHEY, CDR2 SMNVEV (reference sequence). V dropped 5 bases and J dropped 0 bases, with 10 bases sitting between them. CDR3 loop: CASSPGQMNTEAFF. The DNA for the CDR3 is TGTGCCAGCAGTCCCGGACAGATGAACACTGAAGCTTTCTTT.

This clone was counted a few times. The DNA of the CDR3 is TGTGCCTGGAGTGTAATGAACACTGAAGCTTTCTTT. Translating gives CAWSVMNTEAFF. The chain employs TRBV30 and TRBJ1-1; no definite D call. CDR3 length: 12 amino acids. The ends were cut back, 0 bases at V and 0 bases at J, with 2 bases in the middle. Germline V gives CDR1 GTSNPN, CDR2 SVGIG (reference sequence).

This clone was found a few times. Relative to the germline gene, one junction end is altered; a read error may explain this. The chain links TRBV13 to TRBJ2-3; possibly TRBD1 or TRBD2 for D (5 bases each). The germline V gene encodes CDR1 PRHDT and CDR2 FYEKMQ (reference sequence). The CDR3 covers 12 residues. Written as DNA, the CDR3 is TGTGCCAGCAGCCTACGTACCGGGGCCCAGAACTTT. Protein: CASSLRTGAQNF.

V gene TRBV5-6 combines with J gene TRBJ2-2, with D perhaps TRBD1 (6 bases). The germline V and J ends were trimmed by 2 bases and 4 bases, with 15 bases remaining between them. Germline CDR1 is SGHDT and CDR2 is YYEEEE. The CDR3 covers 16 residues. This CDR3 reads CASSFNRESSTGELFF. Here the CDR3 DNA reads TGTGCCAGCAGCTTCAACAGGGAGTCTAGCACCGGGGAGCTGTTTTTT.

The CDR3 bases are TGTGCCACCAGCAGAGATCGGGGGACCCAGTACTTC. Translating it yields CATSRDRGTQYF. The chain carries TRBV15 and TRBJ2-5; possible D gene TRBD2, 5 bases. From germline, CDR1 is LNHNV and CDR2 YYDKDF (reference sequence). CDR3 length: 12 amino acids. V shed 0 bases and J shed 7 bases, with 6 bases lying between them.

The chain links TRBV30 to TRBJ2-1; no firm D call. The CDR3 covers 11 residues. V was pared by 0 bases and J by 7 bases, with 4 bases between. Germline CDR1 GTSNPN, CDR2 SVGIG (reference sequence). CDR3 loop: CAWSVGNEQFF. CDR3 DNA: TGTGCCTGGAGTGTAGGGAATGAGCAGTTCTTC.

The chain recombines TRBV4-3 with TRBJ1-1, with a tentative D call TRBD1 (5 bases). CDR1 LGHNA and CDR2 YSLEER come from the germline V gene. The CDR3 totals 15 residues. V lost 0 bases and J lost 3, with 11 bases in between. The CDR3, as DNA: TGCGCCAGCAGCCAAGATTATCAGGGTTACACTGAAGCTTTCTTT. Amino acid sequence: CASSQDYQGYTEAFF.

The genes are TRBV4-3 and TRBJ2-1; the D gene is possibly TRBD1 (5 bases). CDR3 length: 14 amino acids. Germline CDR1 LGHNA, CDR2 YSLEER. V lost 0 bases to trimming and J lost 5 bases, with 8 bases between them. The CDR3 protein is CASSQDRGNNEQFF. CDR3 bases: TGCGCCAGCAGCCAAGATAGGGGAAACAATGAGCAGTTCTTC.

The chain couples TRBV29-1 to TRBJ1-3, with D perhaps matching TRBD1 (5 bases). Germline V gives CDR1 SQVTM, CDR2 ANQGSEA. The CDR3 sequence is 15 residues long. V was pared by 7 bases and J by 2 bases, with 18 bases between. The CDR3 is CSACRDADPGNTIYF. CDR3 bases: TGCAGCGCCTGCCGGGACGCCGACCCTGGAAACACCATATATTTT.

The chain carries TRBV29-1 and TRBJ2-7; the D gene is possibly TRBD2 (6 bases). V was clipped by 7 bases and J by 7 bases, with 17 bases between them. The CDR3 runs to 12 residues. Germline values: CDR1 SQVTM, CDR2 ANQGSEA. As DNA, the CDR3 is TGCAGCGCCGTAAGAGGGACTGGTGAGCAGTACTTC. Amino acid sequence: CSAVRGTGEQYF.

V is TRBV7-9 and J is TRBJ2-6, with D possibly matching TRBD2 (6 bases). The CDR3 runs 18 residues. CDR1 and CDR2 (germline): SEHNR, FQNEAQ (reference sequence). V shed 5 bases and J shed 0 bases, with 17 bases lying between them. The CDR3 loop reads CASSPQEGSHSGANVLTF. The CDR3 DNA follows: TGTGCCAGCAGCCCCCAGGAGGGGTCCCACTCTGGGGCCAACGTCCTGACTTTC.

This rearrangement joins TRBV19 to TRBJ2-1; 11 positions agree with TRBD2. The germline CDR1 and CDR2 sequences are LNHDA and SQIVND (reference sequence). The CDR3 extends over 17 amino acids. V lost 3 bases to trimming and J lost 7 bases; unmatched junction nucleotides: 11. CDR3 loop: CASSIGTSGLQRNEQFF. The CDR3 coding sequence is TGTGCCAGTAGTATTGGGACTAGCGGACTCCAGCGGAATGAGCAGTTCTTC.

This chain links TRBV30 with TRBJ2-7; D possibly corresponds to TRBD1 (5 bases). CDR1 GTSNPN and CDR2 SVGIG come from the germline V gene (reference sequence). V dropped 5 bases and J dropped 1 base, with 15 bases sitting between them. This CDR3 spans 14 amino acids. The CDR3 coding sequence is TGTGCCTGGTCTAGAACAGGAAGATCCTACGAGCAGTACTTC. This codes for CAWSRTGRSYEQYF.

Worth noting for this clone: The CDR3 ends on some other residue instead of the conserved phenylalanine or tryptophan, so this is likely a read error. Because the CDR3's place on the DNA is in doubt, the DNA is left out and the CDR3 is given as listed by TCRdb. The rearrangement uses TRBV10-3 and TRBJ2-7; the table's D call TRBD2 went unverified against the DNA. The CDR3 adds up to 11 amino acids, both ends counted. Germline CDR1 and CDR2: ENHRY and SYGVKD. The CDR3 region is CAISESRSPAL.

This clone appeared a few times. The rearrangement uses TRBV25-1 and TRBJ1-2; maybe TRBD1 (5 bases). Germline assignment: CDR1 MGHDK and CDR2 SYGVNS. The CDR3 extends over 12 amino acids. V lost 4 bases, J lost 4 bases, and 7 bases lay in between. CDR3 residues: CASSVGGYGYTF. CDR3 sequence (DNA): TGTGCCAGCAGTGTGGGGGGCTATGGCTACACCTTC.